Ten or more counts support the clone carrying this TCR beta chain. This entry belongs to a study of T cell repertoires in cytomegalovirus infection. TCRdb passed the reads through MiXCR, listing each CDR3 protein once. The data contain 200,000 to 300,000 distinct CDR3 sequences, around 6.2% of them singletons. The CDR3 runs 16 residues. V shed 6 bases and J shed 2 bases, with 17 bases lying between them. The V and J genes are TRBV12-3 or TRBV12-4 and TRBJ2-1; weak D call: TRBD1 (5 bases). This clonotype was sampled from a human donor in good health (CMV status not recorded). Some clones in this sample may be carry-over from other donors' samples. Specimen: PBMCs. CDR3 region: CASRPSTGPPYNEQFF. CDR3 DNA sequence: TGTGCCAGCAGACCGTCTACAGGACCTCCCTACAATGAGCAGTTCTTC.